The present T cell receptor beta chain was sequenced within a study of cytomegalovirus exposure and HLA in healthy donors. At the level of the study: The 95 to 150 validation repertoires used a platform that matched the one used for the approximately 620 first-cohort repertoires, as a later analysis reported.

The study, taken as a whole, reports: Reports described diagnosis of cytomegalovirus status by the classifier as highly specific and sensitive.

A note on this clone: Its antigen is as yet unknown.

Germline V CDR1 and CDR2: SGHAT, FQNNGV. This CDR3 has 15 residues. Deletions cut 0 bases from V and 2 bases from J, with 8 bases between. The approximately 130-subject validation cohort, separate from the roughly 700-subject first cohort, included the donors. The table came from immunoSEQ multiplex PCR; TCRdb's copy has only in-frame clones and leaves some out. The table lists roughly 310,000 clones, approximately 85% of them singletons, with approximately 0.96% in the top ten. The sequence came from a man younger than 45 in good health and CMV-seronegative. Sequencing was done on a sample of PBMCs. J is TRBJ1-5 and V is TRBV11-2; D may be TRBD1 (6 bases). The CDR3 sequence: CASSLEGGGNQPQHF. CDR3 sequence (DNA): TGTGCCAGCAGCTTAGAAGGGGGTGGCAATCAGCCCCAGCATTTT.